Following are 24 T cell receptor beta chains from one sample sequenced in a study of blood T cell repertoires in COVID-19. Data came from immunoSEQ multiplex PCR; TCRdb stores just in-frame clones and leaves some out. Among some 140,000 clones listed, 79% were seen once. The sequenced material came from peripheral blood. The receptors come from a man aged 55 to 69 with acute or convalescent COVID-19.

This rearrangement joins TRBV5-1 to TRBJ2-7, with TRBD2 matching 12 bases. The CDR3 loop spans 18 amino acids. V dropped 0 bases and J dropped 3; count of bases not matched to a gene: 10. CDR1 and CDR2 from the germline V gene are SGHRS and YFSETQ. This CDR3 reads CASSLETSGRATIYEQYF. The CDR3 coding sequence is TGCGCCAGCAGCTTGGAGACTAGCGGGAGAGCCACTATCTACGAGCAGTACTTC.

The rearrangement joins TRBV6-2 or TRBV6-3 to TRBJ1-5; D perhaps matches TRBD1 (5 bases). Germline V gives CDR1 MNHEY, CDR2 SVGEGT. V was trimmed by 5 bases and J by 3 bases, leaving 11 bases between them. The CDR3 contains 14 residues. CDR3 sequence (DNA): TGTGCCAGCAGTCTTAGGGACTACAATCAGCCCCAGCATTTT. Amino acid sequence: CASSLRDYNQPQHF.

CDR3: CASIDRDRGNTEAFF. The CDR3 DNA follows: TGTGCCAGCATCGACAGGGACAGGGGAAACACTGAAGCTTTCTTT. The chain employs TRBV6-5 and TRBJ1-1; 10 bases are a match to TRBD1. The germline gives CDR1 MNHEY, CDR2 SVGAGI. The length of the CDR3 is 15 residues. V lost 7 bases, J lost 2 bases, and 7 bases stayed unmatched.

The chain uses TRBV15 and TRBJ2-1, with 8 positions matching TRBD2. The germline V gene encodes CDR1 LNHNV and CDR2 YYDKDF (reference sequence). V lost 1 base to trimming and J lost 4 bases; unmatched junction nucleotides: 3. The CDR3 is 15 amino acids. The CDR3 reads CATSRGGRSYNEQFF. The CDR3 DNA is TGTGCCACCAGCAGAGGCGGGAGGAGTTACAATGAGCAGTTCTTC.

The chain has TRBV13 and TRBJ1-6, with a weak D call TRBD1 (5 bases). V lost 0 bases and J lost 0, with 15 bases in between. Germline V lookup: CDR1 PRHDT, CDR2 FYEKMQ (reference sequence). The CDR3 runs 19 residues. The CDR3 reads CASSLGGGRSSSYNSPLHF. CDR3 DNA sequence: TGTGCCAGCAGCTTAGGCGGGGGACGGTCGAGCTCCTATAATTCACCCCTCCACTTT.

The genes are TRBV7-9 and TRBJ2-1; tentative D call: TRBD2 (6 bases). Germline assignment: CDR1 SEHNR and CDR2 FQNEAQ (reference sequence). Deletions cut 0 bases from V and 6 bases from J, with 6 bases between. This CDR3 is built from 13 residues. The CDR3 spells CASSLAGLNEQFF. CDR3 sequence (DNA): TGTGCCAGCAGCTTAGCGGGACTCAATGAGCAGTTCTTC.

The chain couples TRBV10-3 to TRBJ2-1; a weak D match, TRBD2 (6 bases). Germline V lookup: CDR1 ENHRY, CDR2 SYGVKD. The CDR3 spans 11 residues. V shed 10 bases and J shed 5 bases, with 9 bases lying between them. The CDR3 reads CATTGDNEQFF. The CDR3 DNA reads TGTGCCACCACGGGGGACAATGAGCAGTTCTTC.

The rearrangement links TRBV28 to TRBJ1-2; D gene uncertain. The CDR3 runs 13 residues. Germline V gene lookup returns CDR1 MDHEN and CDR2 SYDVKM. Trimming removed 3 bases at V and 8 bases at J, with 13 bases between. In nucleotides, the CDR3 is TGTGCCAGCAGTTTGCCGCGGCGCGGGGGCTACACCTTC. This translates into CASSLPRRGGYTF.

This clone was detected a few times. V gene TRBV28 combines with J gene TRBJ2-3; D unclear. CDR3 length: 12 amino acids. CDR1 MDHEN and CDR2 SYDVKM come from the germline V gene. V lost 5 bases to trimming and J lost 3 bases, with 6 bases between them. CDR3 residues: CASSPRTDTQYF. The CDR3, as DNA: TGTGCCAGCAGTCCTCGGACAGATACGCAGTATTTT.

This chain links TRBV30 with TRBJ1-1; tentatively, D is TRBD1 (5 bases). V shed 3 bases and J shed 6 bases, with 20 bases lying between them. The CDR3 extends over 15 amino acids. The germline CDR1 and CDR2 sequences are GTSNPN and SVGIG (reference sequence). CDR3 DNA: TGTGCCTGGAGCTCCTGGGGGGGGAAGGAGCCTGAAGCTTTCTTT. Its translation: CAWSSWGGKEPEAFF.

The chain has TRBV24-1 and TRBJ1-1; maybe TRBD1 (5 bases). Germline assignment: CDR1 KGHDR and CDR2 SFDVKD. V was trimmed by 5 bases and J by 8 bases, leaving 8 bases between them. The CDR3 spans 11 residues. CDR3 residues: CATSGGGEAFF. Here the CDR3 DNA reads TGTGCCACCAGTGGGGGGGGAGAAGCTTTCTTT.

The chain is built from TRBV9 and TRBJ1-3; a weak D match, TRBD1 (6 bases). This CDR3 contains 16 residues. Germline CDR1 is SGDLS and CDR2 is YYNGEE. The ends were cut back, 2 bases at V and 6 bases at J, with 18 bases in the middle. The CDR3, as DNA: TGTGCCAGCAGCGTGATGCCCGGGACACAGTTAAACACCATATATTTT. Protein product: CASSVMPGTQLNTIYF.

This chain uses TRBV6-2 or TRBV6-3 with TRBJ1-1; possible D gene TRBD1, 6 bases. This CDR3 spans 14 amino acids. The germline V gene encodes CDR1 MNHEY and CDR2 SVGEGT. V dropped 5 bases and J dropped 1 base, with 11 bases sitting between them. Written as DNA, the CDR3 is TGTGCCAGCAGTCCCAGGGGTGGGAACACTGAAGCTTTCTTT. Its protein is CASSPRGGNTEAFF.

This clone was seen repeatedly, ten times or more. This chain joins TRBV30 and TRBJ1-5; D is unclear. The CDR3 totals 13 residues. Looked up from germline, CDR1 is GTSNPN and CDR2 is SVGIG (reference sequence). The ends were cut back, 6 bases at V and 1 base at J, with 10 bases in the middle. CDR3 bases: TGTGCCTGTTCTGAGGGAAGCAATCAGCCCCAGCATTTT. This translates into CACSEGSNQPQHF.

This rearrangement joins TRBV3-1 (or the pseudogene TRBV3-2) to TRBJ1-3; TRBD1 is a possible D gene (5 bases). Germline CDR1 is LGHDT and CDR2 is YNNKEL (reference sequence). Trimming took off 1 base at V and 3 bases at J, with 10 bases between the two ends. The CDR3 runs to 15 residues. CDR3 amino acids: CASSQAPGFGNTIYF. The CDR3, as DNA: TGTGCCAGCAGCCAAGCCCCAGGGTTTGGAAACACCATATATTTT.

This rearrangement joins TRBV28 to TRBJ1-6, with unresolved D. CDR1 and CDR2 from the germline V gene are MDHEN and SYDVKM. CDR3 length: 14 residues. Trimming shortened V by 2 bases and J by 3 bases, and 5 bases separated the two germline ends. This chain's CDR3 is CASSLQFYNSPLHF. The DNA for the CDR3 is TGTGCCAGCAGTTTACAGTTCTATAATTCACCCCTCCACTTT.

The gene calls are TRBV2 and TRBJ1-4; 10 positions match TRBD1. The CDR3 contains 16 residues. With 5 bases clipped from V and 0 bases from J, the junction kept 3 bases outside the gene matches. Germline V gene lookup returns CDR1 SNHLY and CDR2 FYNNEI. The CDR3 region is CASSRDRGATNEKLFF. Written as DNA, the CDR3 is TGTGCCAGCAGTCGGGACAGGGGAGCAACTAATGAAAAACTGTTTTTT.

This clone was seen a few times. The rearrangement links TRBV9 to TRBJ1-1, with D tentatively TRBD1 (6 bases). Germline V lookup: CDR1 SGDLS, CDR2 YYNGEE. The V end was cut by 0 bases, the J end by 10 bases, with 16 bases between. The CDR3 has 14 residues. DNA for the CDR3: TGTGCCAGCAGCGTAGCAGCCCAGGGGATAGGAGCTTTCTTT. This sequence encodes CASSVAAQGIGAFF.

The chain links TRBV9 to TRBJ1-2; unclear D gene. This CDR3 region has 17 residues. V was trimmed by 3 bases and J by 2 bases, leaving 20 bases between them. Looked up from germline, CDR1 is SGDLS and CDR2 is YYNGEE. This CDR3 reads CASSAKSSGLLNYGYTF. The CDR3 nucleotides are TGTGCCAGCAGCGCCAAGTCATCCGGTCTTCTCAACTATGGCTACACCTTC.

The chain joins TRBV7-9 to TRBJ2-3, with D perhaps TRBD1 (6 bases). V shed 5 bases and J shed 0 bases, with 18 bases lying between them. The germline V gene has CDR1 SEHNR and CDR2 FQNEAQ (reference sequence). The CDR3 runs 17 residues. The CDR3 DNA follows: TGTGCCAGCAGCCCTGGGCGGACAGAAATTAGCACAGATACGCAGTATTTT. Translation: CASSPGRTEISTDTQYF. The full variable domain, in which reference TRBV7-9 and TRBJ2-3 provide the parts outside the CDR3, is DTGVSQNPRHKITKRGQNVTFRCDPISEHNRLYWYRQTLGQGPEFLTYFQNEAQLEKSRLLSDRFSAERPKGSFSTLEIQRTEQGDSAMYLCASSPGRTEISTDTQYFGPGTRLTVL.

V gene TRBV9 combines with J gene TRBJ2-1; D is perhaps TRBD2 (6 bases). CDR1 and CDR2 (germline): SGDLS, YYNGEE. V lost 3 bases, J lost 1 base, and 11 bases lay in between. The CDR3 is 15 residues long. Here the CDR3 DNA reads TGTGCCAGCAGCGAGGCGGGGCCGTCCTACAATGAGCAGTTCTTC. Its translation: CASSEAGPSYNEQFF.

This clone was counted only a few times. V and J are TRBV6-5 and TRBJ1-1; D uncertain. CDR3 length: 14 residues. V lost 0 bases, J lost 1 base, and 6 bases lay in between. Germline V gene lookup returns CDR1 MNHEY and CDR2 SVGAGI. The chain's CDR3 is CASSYSGRNTEAFF. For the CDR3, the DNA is TGTGCCAGCAGTTACTCGGGCAGGAACACTGAAGCTTTCTTT.

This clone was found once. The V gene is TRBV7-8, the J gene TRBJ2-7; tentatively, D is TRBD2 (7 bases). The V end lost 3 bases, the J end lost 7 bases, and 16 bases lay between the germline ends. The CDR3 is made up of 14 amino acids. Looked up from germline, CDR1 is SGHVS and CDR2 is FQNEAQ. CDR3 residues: CASSLRRGPTEQYF. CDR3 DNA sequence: TGTGCCAGCAGCTTGAGGCGGGGGCCTACGGAGCAGTACTTC. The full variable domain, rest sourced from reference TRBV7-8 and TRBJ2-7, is GAGVSQSPRYKVAKRGQDVALRCDPISGHVSLFWYQQALGQGPEFLTYFQNEAQLDKSGLPSDRFFAERPEGSVSTLKIQRTQQEDSAVYLCASSLRRGPTEQYFGPGTRLTVT.

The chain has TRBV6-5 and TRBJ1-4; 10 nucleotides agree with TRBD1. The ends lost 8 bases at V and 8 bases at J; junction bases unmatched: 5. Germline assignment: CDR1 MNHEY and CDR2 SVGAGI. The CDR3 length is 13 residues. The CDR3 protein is CASGGTGAEKLFF. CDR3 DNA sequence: TGTGCCAGCGGGGGGACAGGGGCGGAAAAACTGTTTTTT.